The rows below give T cell receptor beta chains drawn from one sample of a study of radiation and T cells in renal cell carcinoma. Sequencing was performed with immunoSEQ multiplex PCR; in TCRdb, only in-frame clones are kept and a portion is missing. The sample has some 150,000 clones; over 80% are singletons. This specimen was blood, taken from a patient whose treatment included radiotherapy and nephrectomy. The receptors were sampled from a woman in her forties or fifties with renal cell carcinoma. Both conserved end residues are part of each CDR3. The D gene is left open where the match is weak. Clone size, where shown, is once, few, many, or a class for clones that have expanded.

. | TRBJ1-2 | . | TRBV20-1 | CSASLDSGYTF | TGCAGTGCTAGTCTTGATTCTGGCTACACCTTC
. | TRBJ2-7 | . | TRBV13 | CASSLVTDTNYEQYF | TGTGCCAGCAGCTTAGTCACGGACACAAACTACGAGCAGTACTTC
. | TRBJ1-4 | . | TRBV5-4 | CASSPVGPSEKLFF | TGTGCCAGCAGCCCCGTTGGTCCCAGTGAAAAACTGTTTTTT
. | TRBJ2-1 | few | TRBV19 | CASSIQQAFANEQFF | TGTGCCAGTAGTATTCAGCAGGCTTTCGCCAATGAGCAGTTCTTC
. | TRBJ1-1 | few | TRBV7-2 | CASSRGARGGNTEAFF | TGTGCCAGCAGCCGGGGCGCCCGAGGAGGGAACACTGAAGCTTTCTTT
. | TRBJ2-7 | once | TRBV14 | CASSQGVKGTYEQYF | TGTGCCAGCAGCCAAGGAGTCAAAGGAACCTACGAGCAGTACTTC
. | TRBJ1-5 | . | TRBV28 | CASSLYREVNQPQHF | TGTGCCAGCAGTTTATACAGGGAAGTTAATCAGCCCCAGCATTTT
. | TRBJ2-5 | . | TRBV20-1 | CSATSGETQYF | TGCAGTGCCACCTCAGGGGAGACCCAGTACTTC
. | TRBJ2-5 | . | TRBV15 | CATSRVRETQYF | TGTGCCACCAGCAGAGTTCGGGAGACCCAGTACTTC
TRBD1 | TRBJ2-7 | . | TRBV30 | CAWSQGQPSTYEQYF | TGTGCCTGGAGTCAGGGACAGCCGTCCACCTACGAGCAGTACTTC
. | TRBJ1-5 | . | TRBV28 | CASSPGVGQPQHF | TGTGCCAGCAGTCCAGGGGTGGGGCAGCCCCAGCATTTT
. | TRBJ2-7 | . | TRBV19 | CASTSPGPSSYEQYF | TGTGCCAGTACCTCACCGGGCCCCAGCTCCTACGAGCAGTACTTC
. | TRBJ2-6 | . | TRBV6-6 | CASSRVGGAGANVLTF | TGTGCCAGCAGCCGGGTGGGGGGCGCTGGGGCCAACGTCCTGACTTTC
TRBD2 | TRBJ2-7 | . | TRBV5-1 | CASRDAGGLSYEQYF | TGCGCCAGCAGGGACGCGGGGGGCCTATCCTACGAGCAGTACTTC
. | TRBJ1-5 | . | TRBV19 | CASSPSGGVLWPQHF | TGTGCCAGTAGTCCCTCAGGTGGAGTTCTGTGGCCCCAGCATTTT
TRBD2 | TRBJ2-7 | . | TRBV20-1 | CSARREGLQYF | TGCAGTGCTAGGCGGGAGGGGTTGCAGTACTTC
. | TRBJ1-1 | once | TRBV6-6 | CASRPSGGRDTEAFF | TGTGCCAGCAGACCCTCGGGGGGCCGGGACACTGAAGCTTTCTTT
TRBD1 | TRBJ1-5 | once | TRBV28 | CASRPGQELYSNQPQHF | TGTGCCAGCAGGCCTGGACAGGAGTTATATAGCAATCAGCCCCAGCATTTT
TRBD2 | TRBJ2-1 | . | TRBV5-1 | CASSLLTSGGTNEQFF | TGCGCCAGCAGCTTGTTGACTAGCGGGGGGACCAATGAGCAGTTCTTC
. | TRBJ2-4 | . | TRBV7-2 | CASSPIDRNIQYF | TGTGCCAGCAGCCCTATTGACAGAAACATTCAGTACTTC
. | TRBJ1-5 | . | TRBV10-2 | CASSGTVNQPQHF | TGCGCCAGCAGTGGGACGGTTAATCAGCCCCAGCATTTT
TRBD1 | TRBJ2-1 | . | TRBV11-3 | CASSRGTGGYNEQFF | TGTGCCAGCAGCCGCGGGACAGGGGGATACAATGAGCAGTTCTTC
. | TRBJ2-3 | . | TRBV15 | CATSRDFGSMDTQYF | TGTGCCACCAGCAGAGATTTCGGGTCCATGGATACGCAGTATTTT